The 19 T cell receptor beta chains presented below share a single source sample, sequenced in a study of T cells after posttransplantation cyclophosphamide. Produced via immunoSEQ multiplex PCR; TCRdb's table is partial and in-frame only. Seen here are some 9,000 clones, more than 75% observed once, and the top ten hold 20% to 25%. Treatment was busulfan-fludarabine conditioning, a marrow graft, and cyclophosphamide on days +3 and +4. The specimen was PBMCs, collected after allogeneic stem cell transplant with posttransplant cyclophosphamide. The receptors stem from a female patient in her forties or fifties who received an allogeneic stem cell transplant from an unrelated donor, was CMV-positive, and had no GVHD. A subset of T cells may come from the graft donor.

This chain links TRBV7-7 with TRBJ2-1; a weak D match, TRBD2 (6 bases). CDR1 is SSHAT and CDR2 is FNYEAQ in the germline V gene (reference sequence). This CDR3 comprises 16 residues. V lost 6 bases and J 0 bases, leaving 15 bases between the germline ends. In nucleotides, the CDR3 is TGTGCCAGCAGTCCCGGCGGGGACCCCTCCTACAATGAGCAGTTCTTC. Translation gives CASSPGGDPSYNEQFF.

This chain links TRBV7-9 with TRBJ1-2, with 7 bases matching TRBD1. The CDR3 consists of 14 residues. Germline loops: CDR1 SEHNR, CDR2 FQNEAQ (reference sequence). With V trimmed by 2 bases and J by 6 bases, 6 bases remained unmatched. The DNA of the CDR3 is TGTGCCAGCAGCTTACGGGCAGGGGGAGATGGCTACACCTTC. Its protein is CASSLRAGGDGYTF.

CDR3 bases: TGTGCCAGCTCACGGACAGGGGACAATCAGCCCCAGCATTTT. Translated: CASSRTGDNQPQHF. The rearrangement links TRBV18 to TRBJ1-5, with 9 bases lining up with TRBD1. Germline loops: CDR1 KGHSH, CDR2 LQKENI. CDR3 length: 14 residues. The J segment lost 3 bases and the V segment lost 4 bases, leaving 1 base of the junction unmatched.

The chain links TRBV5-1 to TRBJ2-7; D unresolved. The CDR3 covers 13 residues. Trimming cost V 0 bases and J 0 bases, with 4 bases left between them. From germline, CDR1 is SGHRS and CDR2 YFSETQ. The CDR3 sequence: CASSLGYSYEQYF. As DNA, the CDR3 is TGCGCCAGCAGCTTGGGTTACTCCTACGAGCAGTACTTC.

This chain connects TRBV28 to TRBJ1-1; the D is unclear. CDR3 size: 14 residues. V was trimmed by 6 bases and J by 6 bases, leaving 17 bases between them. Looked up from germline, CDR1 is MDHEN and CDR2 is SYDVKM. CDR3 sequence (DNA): TGTGCCAGCAGCCTCCCGGGGAACTTCCCTGAAGCTTTCTTT. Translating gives CASSLPGNFPEAFF.

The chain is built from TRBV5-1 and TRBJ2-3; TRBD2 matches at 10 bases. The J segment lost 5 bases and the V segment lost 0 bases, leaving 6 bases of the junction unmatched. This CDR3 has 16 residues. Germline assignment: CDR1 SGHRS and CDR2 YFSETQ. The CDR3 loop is CASSLAASGGGDTQYF. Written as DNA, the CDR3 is TGCGCCAGCAGCTTGGCGGCTAGCGGGGGAGGAGATACGCAGTATTTT.

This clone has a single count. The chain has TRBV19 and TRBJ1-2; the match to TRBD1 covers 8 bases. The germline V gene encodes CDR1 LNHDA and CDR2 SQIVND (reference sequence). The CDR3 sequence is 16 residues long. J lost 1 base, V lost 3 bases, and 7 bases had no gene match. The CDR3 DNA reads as TGTGCCAGTAGTATGGTAACAGGGGGTTTTAACTATGGCTACACCTTC. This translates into CASSMVTGGFNYGYTF.

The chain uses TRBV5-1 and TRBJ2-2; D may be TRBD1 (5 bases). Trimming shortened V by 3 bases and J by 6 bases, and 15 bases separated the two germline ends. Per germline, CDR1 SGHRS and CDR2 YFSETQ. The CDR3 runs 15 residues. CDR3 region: CASSWTPTGAGELFF. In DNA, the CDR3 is TGCGCCAGCAGCTGGACACCTACAGGCGCCGGGGAGCTGTTTTTT. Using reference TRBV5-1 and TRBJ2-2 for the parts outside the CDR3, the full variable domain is KAGVTQTPRYLIKTRGQQVTLSCSPISGHRSVSWYQQTPGQGLQFLFEYFSETQRNKGNFPGRFSGRQFSNSRSEMNVSTLELGDSALYLCASSWTPTGAGELFFGEGSRLTVL.

DNA of the CDR3: TGCGCCAGCAGCCTAGAATTAAGTAGTCAGCCCCAGCATTTT. Translation gives CASSLELSSQPQHF. The chain links TRBV4-1 to TRBJ1-5; D ambiguous. Germline CDR1 and CDR2: MGHRA and YSYEKL. With 4 bases removed from V and 6 bases from J, the gap between germline ends came to 13 bases. This CDR3 has 14 residues.

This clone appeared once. The CDR3 DNA reads TGTGCCACCAGCAGAGATCGCAGCGGGGGTACAGATACGCAGTATTTT. It encodes CATSRDRSGGTDTQYF. The V and J genes are TRBV15 and TRBJ2-3; 8 nucleotides line up with TRBD2. The CDR3 contains 16 residues. The V gene end was trimmed by 0 bases and the J gene end by 3 bases; junction bases not matched to a gene: 5. Germline CDR1 and CDR2: LNHNV and YYDKDF (reference sequence).

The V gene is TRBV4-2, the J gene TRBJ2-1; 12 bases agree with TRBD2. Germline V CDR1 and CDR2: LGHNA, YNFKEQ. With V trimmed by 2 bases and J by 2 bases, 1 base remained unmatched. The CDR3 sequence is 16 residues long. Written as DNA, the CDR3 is TGTGCCAGCAGCCAAAGGACTAGCGGGGCCTACAATGAGCAGTTCTTC. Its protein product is CASSQRTSGAYNEQFF.

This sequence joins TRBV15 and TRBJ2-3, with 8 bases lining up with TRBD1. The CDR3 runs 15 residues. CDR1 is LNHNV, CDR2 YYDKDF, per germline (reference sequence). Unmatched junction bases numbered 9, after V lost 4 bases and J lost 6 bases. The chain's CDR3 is CATSTSQGASDTQYF. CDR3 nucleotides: TGTGCCACCAGCACATCTCAGGGGGCGTCCGATACGCAGTATTTT. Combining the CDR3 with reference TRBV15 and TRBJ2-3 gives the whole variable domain DAMVIQNPRYQVTQFGKPVTLSCSQTLNHNVMYWYQQKSSQAPKLLFHYYDKDFNNEADTPDNFQSRRPNTSFCFLDIRSPGLGDTAMYLCATSTSQGASDTQYFGPGTRLTVL.

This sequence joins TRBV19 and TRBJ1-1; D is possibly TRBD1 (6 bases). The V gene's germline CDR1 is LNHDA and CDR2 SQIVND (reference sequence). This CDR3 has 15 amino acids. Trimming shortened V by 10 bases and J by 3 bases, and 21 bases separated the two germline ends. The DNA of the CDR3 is TGTGCCACCCGGGGGGGGCAGGCAAGGGACACTGAAGCTTTCTTT. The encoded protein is CATRGGQARDTEAFF.

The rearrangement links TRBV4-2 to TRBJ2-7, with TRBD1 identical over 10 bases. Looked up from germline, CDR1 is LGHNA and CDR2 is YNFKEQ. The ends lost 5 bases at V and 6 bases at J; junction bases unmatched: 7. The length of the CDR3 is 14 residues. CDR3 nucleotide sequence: TGTGCCAGCAGCTTGGAGGGACAGGGGCGCGAGCAGTACTTC. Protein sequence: CASSLEGQGREQYF.

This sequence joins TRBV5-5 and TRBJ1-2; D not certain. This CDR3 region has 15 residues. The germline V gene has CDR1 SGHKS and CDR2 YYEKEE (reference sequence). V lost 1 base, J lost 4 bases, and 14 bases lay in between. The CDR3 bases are TGTGCCAGCAGCTTGTTGATTACAGTACCCTATGGCTACACCTTC. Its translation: CASSLLITVPYGYTF.

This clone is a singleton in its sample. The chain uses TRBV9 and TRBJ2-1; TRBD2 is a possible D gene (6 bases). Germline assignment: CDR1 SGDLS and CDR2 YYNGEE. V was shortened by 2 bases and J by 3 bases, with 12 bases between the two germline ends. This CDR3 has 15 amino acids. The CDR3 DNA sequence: TGTGCCAGCAGCGTGGGCGGGGACCACTACAATGAGCAGTTCTTC. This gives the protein CASSVGGDHYNEQFF.

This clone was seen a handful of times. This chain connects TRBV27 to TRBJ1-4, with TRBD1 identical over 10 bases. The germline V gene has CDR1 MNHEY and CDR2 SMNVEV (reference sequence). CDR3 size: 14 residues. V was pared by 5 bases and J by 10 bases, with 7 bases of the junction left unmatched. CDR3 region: CASSARQGAGKLFF. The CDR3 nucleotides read TGTGCCAGCAGTGCGCGACAGGGGGCGGGAAAACTGTTTTTT.

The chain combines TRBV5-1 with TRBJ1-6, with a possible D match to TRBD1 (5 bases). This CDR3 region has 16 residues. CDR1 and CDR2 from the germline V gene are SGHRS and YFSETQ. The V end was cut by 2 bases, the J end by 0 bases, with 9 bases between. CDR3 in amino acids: CASSFLDSSYNSPLHF. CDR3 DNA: TGCGCCAGCAGCTTCCTCGACAGCTCCTATAATTCACCCCTCCACTTT.

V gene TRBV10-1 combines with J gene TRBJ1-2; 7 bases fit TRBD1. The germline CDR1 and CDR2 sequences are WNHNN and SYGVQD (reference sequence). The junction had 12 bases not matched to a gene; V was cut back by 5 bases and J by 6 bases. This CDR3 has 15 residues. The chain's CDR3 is CASSKDRNVQNGYTF. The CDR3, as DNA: TGCGCCAGCAGTAAGGACAGGAATGTCCAGAATGGCTACACCTTC.